A selection of T cell receptor beta chains follows, all from one sample in a study of blood T cell repertoires in COVID-19. The assay was immunoSEQ multiplex PCR, and TCRdb's table has in-frame clones only and misses some. The table has 80,000 to 100,000 clones, roughly 80% seen once. The specimen was peripheral blood. The receptors were sampled from an elderly woman with active or convalescent COVID-19. Each CDR3 is given with its conserved first and last residue. The order of the fields is clone size, D gene, V gene, J gene, CDR3 protein, CDR3 DNA. A D gene is named only where the DNA matches it firmly. Rows may omit the clone size; those that give it use once, few, many or a size class.

>NA|TRBD2|TRBV9|TRBJ2-7
CASSVGRERGSYEQYF
TGTGCCAGCAGCGTAGGAAGGGAGCGGGGGAGCTACGAGCAGTACTTC
>NA|TRBD1|TRBV5-6|TRBJ2-3
CASSIFLDRGLIDTQYF
TGTGCCAGCAGCATTTTCCTGGACAGGGGGCTTATAGATACGCAGTATTTT
>NA|NA|TRBV4-3|TRBJ1-3
CASSPDGFSGNTIYF
TGCGCCAGCAGCCCAGACGGTTTCTCTGGAAACACCATATATTTT
>NA|NA|TRBV4-2|TRBJ2-3
CASSQERLDTDTQYF
TGTGCCAGCAGCCAAGAGAGGCTAGACACAGATACGCAGTATTTT
>NA|TRBD1|TRBV5-1|TRBJ2-1
CASTPGQGGGEQFF
TGCGCCAGCACCCCGGGACAGGGCGGTGGTGAGCAGTTCTTC
>NA|NA|TRBV6-2/TRBV6-3|TRBJ2-1
CASSSPGTHNEQFF
TGTGCCAGCAGTTCGCCGGGGACTCACAATGAGCAGTTCTTC
>NA|NA|TRBV11-3|TRBJ1-1
CASSLGQGNTEAFF
TGTGCCAGCAGCTTAGGGCAGGGGAACACTGAAGCTTTCTTT
>NA|TRBD1|TRBV7-2|TRBJ1-2
CASSFIQGAYGYTF
TGTGCCAGCAGCTTTATACAGGGGGCGTATGGCTACACCTTC
>NA|NA|TRBV7-3|TRBJ1-6
CASSRSGGNNSPLHF
TGTGCCAGCAGTCGGTCGGGGGGGAATAATTCACCCCTCCACTTT
>NA|TRBD1|TRBV5-3|TRBJ1-5
CARSLDRDRGYQPQHF
TGTGCCAGAAGCTTGGACCGGGACAGGGGGTATCAGCCCCAGCATTTT
>NA|TRBD2|TRBV2|TRBJ2-1
CASSEWGLAGNPYNEQFF
TGTGCCAGCAGTGAATGGGGACTAGCGGGCAATCCTTACAATGAGCAGTTCTTC
>NA|NA|TRBV28|TRBJ1-4
CASGLGQGSEKLFF
TGTGCCAGCGGCCTAGGGCAGGGGAGTGAAAAACTGTTTTTT
>NA|NA|TRBV27|TRBJ2-5
CASSLSGVGGTQYF
TGTGCCAGCAGTTTATCGGGAGTAGGGGGGACCCAGTACTTC
>NA|NA|TRBV30|TRBJ1-2
CAWSPKTGSNYGYTF
TGTGCCTGGAGCCCTAAGACAGGATCTAACTATGGCTACACCTTC
>few|TRBD2|TRBV5-1|TRBJ2-3
CASSLGLAGLNTDTQYF
TGCGCCAGCAGCTTGGGATTAGCGGGTTTGAACACAGATACGCAGTATTTT
>NA|TRBD2|TRBV5-8|TRBJ2-5
CASSFPAGGPQETQYF
TGTGCCAGCAGCTTCCCAGCGGGAGGGCCCCAAGAGACCCAGTACTTC
>few|NA|TRBV24-1|TRBJ2-7
CATSVGHGGGQYF
TGTGCCACCAGTGTGGGACACGGCGGAGGGCAGTACTTC
>NA|NA|TRBV7-3|TRBJ1-2
CASSLGQNYGYTF
TGTGCCAGCAGCCTCGGACAGAACTATGGCTACACCTTC
>NA|NA|TRBV2|TRBJ2-2
CASSRTTSDTGELFF
TGTGCCAGCAGTAGGACAACCTCGGACACCGGGGAGCTGTTTTTT
>NA|NA|TRBV29-1|TRBJ2-1
CSVDTVLHNEQFF
TGCAGCGTTGACACAGTTCTCCACAATGAGCAGTTCTTC
>NA|NA|TRBV19|TRBJ1-5
CASSAGWDQPQHF
TGTGCCAGTAGTGCGGGGTGGGATCAGCCCCAGCATTTT
>NA|NA|TRBV7-3|TRBJ2-2
CASSSVTGELFF
TGTGCCAGCAGCTCAGTCACCGGGGAGCTGTTTTTT
>NA|NA|TRBV7-2|TRBJ2-3
CASSVLDTQYF
TGTGCCAGCAGCGTACTGGATACGCAGTATTTT
>NA|NA|TRBV27|TRBJ1-4
CASSLRPDIPTNEKLFF
TGTGCCAGCAGTTTGCGCCCGGACATCCCAACTAATGAAAAACTGTTTTTT
>once|TRBD1|TRBV30|TRBJ1-2
CAWSARGRFDYGYTF
TGTGCCTGGAGTGCCAGGGGGCGCTTTGACTATGGCTACACCTTC
>NA|NA|TRBV9|TRBJ2-2
CASNEGGIPGELFF
TGTGCCAGCAATGAGGGAGGCATTCCCGGGGAGCTGTTTTTT
>NA|TRBD1|TRBV4-2|TRBJ1-4
CASSQTGQGNEKLFF
TGTGCCAGCAGCCAAACCGGACAGGGTAATGAAAAACTGTTTTTT
>NA|NA|TRBV7-3|TRBJ2-3
CASSLTGGGITDTQYF
TGTGCCAGCAGCTTAACTGGCGGGGGCATCACAGATACGCAGTATTTT
>NA|NA|TRBV2|TRBJ1-6
CASGVLEDSPLHF
TGTGCCAGCGGAGTCCTGGAGGATTCACCCCTCCACTTT
>NA|TRBD2|TRBV28|TRBJ2-1
CASKRGGGNEQFF
TGTGCCAGCAAGCGAGGCGGGGGCAATGAGCAGTTCTTC
>NA|TRBD1|TRBV19|TRBJ1-3
CASCPPGQGRNTIYF
TGTGCCAGTTGCCCCCCGGGACAGGGGCGAAACACCATATATTTT
>few|NA|TRBV29-1|TRBJ2-7
CSVPGRYEQYF
TGCAGCGTTCCAGGGAGGTACGAGCAGTACTTC
>many|NA|TRBV4-3|TRBJ2-6
CASSQESGSGANVLTF
TGCGCCAGCAGCCAAGAATCGGGATCTGGGGCCAACGTCCTGACTTTC
>once|TRBD2|TRBV29-1|TRBJ2-5
CSVASGGAGETQYF
TGCAGCGTTGCTAGCGGGGGGGCCGGAGAGACCCAGTACTTC
>NA|NA|TRBV5-6|TRBJ2-7
CASSLGGIGFYEQYF
TGTGCCAGCAGCTTGGGAGGTATCGGATTCTACGAGCAGTACTTC
>NA|TRBD1|TRBV5-6|TRBJ1-2
CASSSGQVGYTF
TGTGCCAGCAGCTCCGGACAGGTCGGCTACACCTTC
>NA|TRBD1|TRBV28|TRBJ1-2
CASSLNRGGYTF
TGTGCCAGCAGTCTTAACAGGGGCGGCTACACCTTC
>NA|TRBD1|TRBV30|TRBJ2-7
CAWSRSGTGGEQYF
TGTGCCTGGAGTAGGTCGGGGACAGGCGGCGAGCAGTACTTC
>few|TRBD2|TRBV20-1|TRBJ2-1
CSASREEQFF
TGCAGTGCATCGCGGGAGGAGCAGTTCTTC
>NA|NA|TRBV4-3|TRBJ2-2
CASSQEPVSTGELFF
TGCGCCAGCAGCCAAGAACCAGTATCGACCGGGGAGCTGTTTTTT
>NA|TRBD1|TRBV5-4|TRBJ2-7
CASSPAGTGFYEQYF
TGTGCCAGCAGCCCTGCCGGGACAGGGTTCTACGAGCAGTACTTC
>NA|NA|TRBV19|TRBJ1-5
CASSTPNREWEPQHF
TGTGCCAGTAGTACTCCCAACAGGGAATGGGAACCCCAGCATTTT
>once|TRBD2|TRBV2|TRBJ2-5
CASRTSGNAETQYF
TGTGCCAGCAGGACTAGCGGGAATGCAGAGACCCAGTACTTC
>NA|NA|TRBV6-5|TRBJ2-5
CASNITPRETQYF
TGTGCCAGCAACATTACCCCGAGGGAGACCCAGTACTTC
>NA|NA|TRBV5-4|TRBJ1-6
CASSPLGGNSPLHF
TGTGCCAGCAGCCCTCTCGGCGGGAATTCACCCCTCCACTTT
>few|TRBD1|TRBV6-1|TRBJ1-5
CASSDPTGTLNQPQHF
TGTGCCAGCAGTGATCCGACAGGGACCCTGAATCAGCCCCAGCATTTT
>NA|NA|TRBV9|TRBJ1-1
CASSANTGVNTEAFF
TGTGCCAGCAGCGCAAATACAGGAGTCAACACTGAAGCTTTCTTT
>NA|TRBD1|TRBV4-3|TRBJ2-7
CASSQGAGGAYEQYF
TGCGCCAGCAGCCAAGGGGCAGGGGGAGCCTACGAGCAGTACTTC